This TCR beta chain was found in a study of T cells in Graves' hyperthyroidism and ophthalmopathy. The CDR3 is 16 amino acids. From germline, CDR1 is WNHNN and CDR2 SYGVQD (reference sequence). V dropped 6 bases and J dropped 5; count of bases not matched to a gene: 9. Authors of the study amplified TCR beta CDR3 regions from RNA transcripts. Researchers ran a first-round RT-PCR on the TCR CDR3 using the HTBI primer set. TCRdb itself ran the multiplex PCR reads through MiXCR, one entry per CDR3 protein. The sample carries approximately 700,000 distinct CDR3 sequences, 16% recorded once. The sequenced sample was blood. The chain has TRBV10-1 and TRBJ1-4, with TRBD1 identical over 10 bases. The sequence was obtained from a man in his late teens or twenties with Graves' hyperthyroidism. As DNA, the CDR3 is TGCGCCAGCAGCCTTCCTCCGGGACAGGGGAATGAAAAACTGTTTTTT. This sequence encodes CASSLPPGQGNEKLFF.